This T cell receptor beta chain was observed in a study of regulatory and conventional T cells in RAG deficiency (dated by TCRdb to 2016 to 2017). As for the study more broadly: To compare the diversity and composition of the repertoires of Treg, conventional CD4+ and CD8+ T cells between RAG-deficient patients and healthy controls, the study applied high-throughput TCR beta sequencing. What the authors observed across the whole study: Compared with control T-cell subpopulations, RAG-deficient patients had much lower Shannon entropy and higher Simpson indices. Compared with controls, Omenn syndrome and CID/AS patients had 85 to 100-fold fewer unique TCR beta sequences in Treg cells, but only approximately 10-fold fewer in the other subsets. All patient T-cell subsets had shorter CDR3 lengths; Omenn syndrome patients showed >75% Treg-Tconv repertoire overlap at nucleotide and amino acid level. For some subjects, some analyses of T-cell subsets were not performed. Rather than being bona fide Treg cells, the sorted CD25-high CD127-low cells in Omenn syndrome patients may represent peripherally activated cells.

The library was built by means of the immunoSEQ multiplex PCR assay. Rearranged TCR beta chain products were amplified from genomic DNA of sorted T-cell subsets and sequenced. The authors processed their data as follows. Shannon entropy and Simpson indices were used to quantify the repertoire diversity of productive TCR beta rearrangements. To assess clonal expansion, the frequencies of the 100 most abundant productive TCR beta clonotypes were added up as a share of total reads. The TRB repertoires were evaluated with a self-reactivity index based on amino acid usage at CDR3beta positions 6 and 7. Repertoire analyses used two-way ANOVA; flow cytometric analyses used Student t or Mann-Whitney tests. Entries here come from immuneACCESS through TCRdb and include only in-frame sequences with V and J called. Some clones fail to appear in such tables; in the studies checked, an unresolved V gene covers under half of the shortfall, and the cause of the remainder is unknown. The V and J calls and clone size come from that table; D and trimming were worked out from the DNA. The sample has some 30,000 clones on record, around 96% of them singletons. The ten largest clones take up under 0.45% of the sample.

CDR1 and CDR2 (SGHTA, FQGNSA) derive from the germline V gene. After removal of 5 bases from V and 4 bases from J, the junction retains 2 bases not matched to a gene. The CDR3 measures 13 amino acids from cysteine to phenylalanine. CDR3 DNA only is kept here, 39 bases in frame from base 1. Comment on this clone: Which antigen it targets is not known. The record has no base qualities; no much larger clone is one base away.

Conventional CD4+ T cells were purified from blood as CD25-low CD127-high cells before genomic DNA extraction. Several healthy control donors served as the comparison group for repertoire analyses. This sample was shared with a second study, whose subject was regulatory T cells. Looking at the second paper: In the multiplex PCR, 52 forward TRBV primers and 13 reverse TRBJ primers were used, and assay-based and computational corrections were applied for amplification bias. Patient repertoires showed restricted unique TRB V-J pairs and skewed V and J gene usage, most marked in regulatory T cells. T-cell receptor beta repertoires of sorted regulatory, conventional CD4+ and CD8+ T cells were compared between CD3G-deficient patients and healthy controls. Ficoll density separation was used to isolate peripheral blood mononuclear cells. Within the immunoSEQ assay, multiplex PCR amplified rearranged TRB loci from genomic DNA. TRB amplicons were sequenced using an Illumina HiSeq platform. Custom algorithms error-filtered the raw sequences and aligned the raw sequences to reference gene sequences, after which the immunoSEQ online tools were used for analysis. Frequencies of productive and nonproductive TRB rearrangements were evaluated among both unique and total sequences. For group comparisons, t tests, Mann-Whitney tests or two-way ANOVA were performed in Prism software.

The sequencing sample was made of CD25- CD4+ T cells sorted from blood. The V gene is TRBV7-2 and the J gene is TRBJ2-7; 10 central nucleotides agree with TRBD1. The sequence came from a human donor in good health. The DNA is as follows: TGTGCCAGCAGCCGGGACAGGGGATACGAGCAGTACTTC. This codes for CASSRDRGYEQYF.